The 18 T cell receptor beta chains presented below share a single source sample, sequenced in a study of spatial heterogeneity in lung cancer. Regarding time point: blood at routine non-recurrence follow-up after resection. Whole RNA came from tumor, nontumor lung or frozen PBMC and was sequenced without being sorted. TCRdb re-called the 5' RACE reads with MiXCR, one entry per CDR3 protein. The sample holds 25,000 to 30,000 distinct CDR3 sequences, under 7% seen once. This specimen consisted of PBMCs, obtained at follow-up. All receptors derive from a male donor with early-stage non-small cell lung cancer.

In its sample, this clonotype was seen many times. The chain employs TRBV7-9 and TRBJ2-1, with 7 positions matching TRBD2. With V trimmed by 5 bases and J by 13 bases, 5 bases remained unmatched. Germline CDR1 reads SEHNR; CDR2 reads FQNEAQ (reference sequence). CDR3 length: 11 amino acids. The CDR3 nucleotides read TGTGCCAGCAGCGCGGGGGAGATCCAGTTCTTC. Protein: CASSAGEIQFF.

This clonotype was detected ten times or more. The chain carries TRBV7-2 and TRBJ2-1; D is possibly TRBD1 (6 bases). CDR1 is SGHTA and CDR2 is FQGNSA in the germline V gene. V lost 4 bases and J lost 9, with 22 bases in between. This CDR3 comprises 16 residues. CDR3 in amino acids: CASSSRQDGPGREQFF. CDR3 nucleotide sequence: TGTGCCAGCAGCTCCCGACAGGACGGGCCGGGACGTGAGCAGTTCTTC. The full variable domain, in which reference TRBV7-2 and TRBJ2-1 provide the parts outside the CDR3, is GAGVSQSPSNKVTEKGKDVELRCDPISGHTALYWYRQSLGQGLEFLIYFQGNSAPDKSGLPSDRFSAERTGGSVSTLTIQRTQQEDSAVYLCASSSRQDGPGREQFFGPGTRLTVL.

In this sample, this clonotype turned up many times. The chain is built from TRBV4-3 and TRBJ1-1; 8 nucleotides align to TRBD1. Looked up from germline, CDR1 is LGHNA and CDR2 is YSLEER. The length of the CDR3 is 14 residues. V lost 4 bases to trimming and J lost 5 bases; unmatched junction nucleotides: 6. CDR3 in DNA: TGCGCCAGCAGCCGAGGACAGGGAGGGACTGAAGCTTTCTTT. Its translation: CASSRGQGGTEAFF.

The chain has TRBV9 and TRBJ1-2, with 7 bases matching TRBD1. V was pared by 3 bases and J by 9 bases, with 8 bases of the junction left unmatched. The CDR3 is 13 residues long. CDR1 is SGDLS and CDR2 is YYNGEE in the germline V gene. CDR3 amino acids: CASSADRVLSYTF. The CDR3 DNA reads TGTGCCAGCAGCGCAGACAGGGTTTTGAGCTACACCTTC.

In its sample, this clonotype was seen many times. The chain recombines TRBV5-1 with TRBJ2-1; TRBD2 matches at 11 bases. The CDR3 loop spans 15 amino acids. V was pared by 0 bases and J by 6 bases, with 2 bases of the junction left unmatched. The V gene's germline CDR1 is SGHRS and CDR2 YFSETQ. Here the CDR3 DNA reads TGCGCCAGCAGCTTGGTTAGCGGGAGGGCCAATGAGCAGTTCTTC. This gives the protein CASSLVSGRANEQFF. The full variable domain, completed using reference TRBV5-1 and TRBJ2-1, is KAGVTQTPRYLIKTRGQQVTLSCSPISGHRSVSWYQQTPGQGLQFLFEYFSETQRNKGNFPGRFSGRQFSNSRSEMNVSTLELGDSALYLCASSLVSGRANEQFFGPGTRLTVL.

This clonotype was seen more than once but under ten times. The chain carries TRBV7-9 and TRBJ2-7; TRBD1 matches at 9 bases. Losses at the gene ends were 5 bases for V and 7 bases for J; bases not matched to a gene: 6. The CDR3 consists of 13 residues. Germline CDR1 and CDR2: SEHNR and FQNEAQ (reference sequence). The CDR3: CASSAGTGREQYV. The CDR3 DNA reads TGTGCCAGCAGCGCCGGGACAGGGAGGGAGCAGTACGTC.

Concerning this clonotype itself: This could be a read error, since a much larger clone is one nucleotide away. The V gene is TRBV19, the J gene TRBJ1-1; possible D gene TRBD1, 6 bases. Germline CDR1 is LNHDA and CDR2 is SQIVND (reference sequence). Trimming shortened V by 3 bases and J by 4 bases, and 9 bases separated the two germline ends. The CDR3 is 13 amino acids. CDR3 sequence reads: CASSIQGSTEAFF. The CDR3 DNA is TGTGCCAGTAGTATCCAGGGGAGCACTGAAGCTTTCTTT.

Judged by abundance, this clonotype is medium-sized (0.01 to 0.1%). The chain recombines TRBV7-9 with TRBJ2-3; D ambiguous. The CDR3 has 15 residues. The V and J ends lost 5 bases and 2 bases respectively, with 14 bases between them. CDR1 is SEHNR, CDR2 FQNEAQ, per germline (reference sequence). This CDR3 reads CASSNTLSYTDTQYF. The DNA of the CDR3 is TGTGCCAGCAGCAACACCCTTAGCTACACAGATACGCAGTATTTT. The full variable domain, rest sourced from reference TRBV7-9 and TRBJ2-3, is DTGVSQNPRHKITKRGQNVTFRCDPISEHNRLYWYRQTLGQGPEFLTYFQNEAQLEKSRLLSDRFSAERPKGSFSTLEIQRTEQGDSAMYLCASSNTLSYTDTQYFGPGTRLTVL.

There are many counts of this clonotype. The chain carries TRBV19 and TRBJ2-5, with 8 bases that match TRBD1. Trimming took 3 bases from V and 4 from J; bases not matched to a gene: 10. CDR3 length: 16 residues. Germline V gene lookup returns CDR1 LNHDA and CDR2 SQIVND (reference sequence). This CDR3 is CASSIQTQGALETQYF. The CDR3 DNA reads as TGTGCCAGTAGTATCCAGACCCAGGGGGCTTTAGAGACCCAGTACTTC. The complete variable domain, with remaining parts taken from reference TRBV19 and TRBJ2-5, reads DGGITQSPKYLFRKEGQNVTLSCEQNLNHDAMYWYRQDPGQGLRLIYYSQIVNDFQKGDIAEGYSVSREKKESFPLTVTSAQKNPTAFYLCASSIQTQGALETQYFGPGTRLLVL.

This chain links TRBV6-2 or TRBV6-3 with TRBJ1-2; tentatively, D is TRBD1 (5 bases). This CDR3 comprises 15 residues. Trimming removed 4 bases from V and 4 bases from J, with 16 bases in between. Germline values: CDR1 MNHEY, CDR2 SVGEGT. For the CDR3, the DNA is TGTGCCAGCAGTTCGGCAGGGCACATTATCTATGGCTACACCTTC. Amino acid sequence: CASSSAGHIIYGYTF.

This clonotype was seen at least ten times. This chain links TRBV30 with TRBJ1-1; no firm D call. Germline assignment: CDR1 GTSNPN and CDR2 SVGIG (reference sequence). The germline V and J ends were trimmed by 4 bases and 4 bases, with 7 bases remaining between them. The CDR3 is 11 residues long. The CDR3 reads CAWTVTTEAFF. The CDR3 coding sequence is TGTGCCTGGACGGTCACCACTGAAGCTTTCTTT.

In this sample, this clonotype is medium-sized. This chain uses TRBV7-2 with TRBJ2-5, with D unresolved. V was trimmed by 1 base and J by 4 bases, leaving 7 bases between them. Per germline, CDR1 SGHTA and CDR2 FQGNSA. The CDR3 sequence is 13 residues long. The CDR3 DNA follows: TGTGCCAGCAGCTTAGGTGCGGTAGAGACCCAGTACTTC. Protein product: CASSLGAVETQYF.

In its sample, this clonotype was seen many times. CDR3 sequence: CASSSHYYRGTGANVLTF. In DNA form, the CDR3 reads TGCGCCAGCAGCTCGCACTATTACAGGGGAACTGGGGCCAACGTCCTGACTTTC. This chain links TRBV4-3 with TRBJ2-6, with TRBD1 matching over 7 bases. The CDR3 runs 18 residues. In germline, CDR1 is LGHNA, CDR2 YSLEER. V was pared by 5 bases and J by 2 bases, with 12 bases of the junction left unmatched.

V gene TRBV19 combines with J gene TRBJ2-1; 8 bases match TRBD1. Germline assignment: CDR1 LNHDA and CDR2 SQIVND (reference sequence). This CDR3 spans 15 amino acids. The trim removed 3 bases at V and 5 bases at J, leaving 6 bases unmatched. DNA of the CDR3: TGTGCCAGTAGTATTGGACAGGGCGGCCACAATGAGCAGTTCTTC. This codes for CASSIGQGGHNEQFF. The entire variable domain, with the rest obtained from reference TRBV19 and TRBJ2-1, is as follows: DGGITQSPKYLFRKEGQNVTLSCEQNLNHDAMYWYRQDPGQGLRLIYYSQIVNDFQKGDIAEGYSVSREKKESFPLTVTSAQKNPTAFYLCASSIGQGGHNEQFFGPGTRLTVL.

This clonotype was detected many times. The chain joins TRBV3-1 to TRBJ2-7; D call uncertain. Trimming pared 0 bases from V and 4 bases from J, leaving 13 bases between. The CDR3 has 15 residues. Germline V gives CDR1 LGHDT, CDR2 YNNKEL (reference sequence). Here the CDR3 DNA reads TGTGCCAGCAGCCAAGAATCTCGGCACCCTTACGAGCAGTACTTC. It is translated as CASSQESRHPYEQYF.

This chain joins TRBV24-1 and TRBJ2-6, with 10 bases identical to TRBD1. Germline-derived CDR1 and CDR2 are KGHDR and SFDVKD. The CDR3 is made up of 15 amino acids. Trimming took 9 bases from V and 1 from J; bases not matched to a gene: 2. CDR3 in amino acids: CATGTGASGANVLTF. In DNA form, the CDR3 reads TGTGCCACCGGGACAGGGGCTTCTGGGGCCAACGTCCTGACTTTC.

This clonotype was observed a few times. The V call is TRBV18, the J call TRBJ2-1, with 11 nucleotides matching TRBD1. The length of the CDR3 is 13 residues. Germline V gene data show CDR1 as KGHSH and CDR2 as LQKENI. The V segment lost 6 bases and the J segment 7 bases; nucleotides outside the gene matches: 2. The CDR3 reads CASSGQGANEQFF. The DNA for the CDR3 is TGTGCCAGCTCCGGACAGGGGGCAAATGAGCAGTTCTTC. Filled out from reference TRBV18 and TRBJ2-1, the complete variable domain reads NAGVMQNPRHLVRRRGQEARLRCSPMKGHSHVYWYRQLPEEGLKFMVYLQKENIIDESGMPKERFSAEFPKEGPSILRIQQVVRGDSAAYFCASSGQGANEQFFGPGTRLTVL.

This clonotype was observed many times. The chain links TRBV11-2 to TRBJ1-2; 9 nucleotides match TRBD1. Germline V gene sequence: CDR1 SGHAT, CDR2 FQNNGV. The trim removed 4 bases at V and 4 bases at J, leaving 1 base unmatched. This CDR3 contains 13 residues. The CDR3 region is CASSSGQGYGYTF. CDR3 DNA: TGTGCCAGCAGCTCGGGACAGGGCTATGGCTACACCTTC. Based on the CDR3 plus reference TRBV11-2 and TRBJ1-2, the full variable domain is EAGVAQSPRYKIIEKRQSVAFWCNPISGHATLYWYQQILGQGPKLLIQFQNNGVVDDSQLPKDRFSAERLKGVDSTLKIQPAKLEDSAVYLCASSSGQGYGYTFGSGTRLTVV.